The rows below give T cell receptor beta chains drawn from one sample of a study of blood T cell repertoires in COVID-19. Generated by immunoSEQ multiplex PCR, the TCRdb table keeps only in-frame clones and is missing some. The sample contains approximately 96,000 clones, roughly 84% of which appear only once. What was sequenced was peripheral blood. The source of these receptors is a woman aged 80 or over with acute or convalescent COVID-19. Both conserved end residues are part of each CDR3. Fields, in order: D gene, V gene, clone size, J gene, CDR3 protein, CDR3 DNA. A D gene is named only where the DNA matches it firmly. Some rows mark clone size as missing; the rest say once, few, many or name a class of expanded clone.

-,TRBV24-1,-,TRBJ2-1,CATSHLGLGEQFF,TGTGCCACCAGCCATTTGGGGCTCGGTGAGCAGTTCTTC
TRBD1,TRBV7-8,-,TRBJ1-4,CASSLEGTGVFSTNEKLFF,TGTGCCAGCAGCTTAGAGGGGACAGGGGTTTTTTCCACTAATGAAAAACTGTTTTTT
-,TRBV7-2,once,TRBJ2-3,CASSLSHDTGTDTQYF,TGTGCCAGCAGCTTATCCCACGACACCGGCACGGATACGCAGTATTTT
-,TRBV10-3,-,TRBJ1-2,CAISESIGGYTF,TGTGCCATCAGTGAGTCGATCGGTGGCTACACCTTC
TRBD1,TRBV7-8,-,TRBJ2-7,CASSLLGDSSYEQYF,TGTGCCAGCAGCCTGTTGGGGGACAGTTCCTACGAGCAGTACTTC
TRBD1,TRBV7-6,-,TRBJ1-6,CASSFDRDRRNSPLHF,TGTGCCAGCAGCTTCGACCGGGACAGGAGAAATTCACCCCTCCACTTT
TRBD1,TRBV5-4,-,TRBJ1-2,CASSLGSTGINYGYTF,TGTGCCAGCAGCCTTGGATCGACAGGGATTAACTATGGCTACACCTTC
-,TRBV18,-,TRBJ2-2,CASSPPGARNTGELFF,TGTGCCAGCTCACCACCAGGGGCCCGGAACACCGGGGAGCTGTTTTTT
TRBD1,TRBV11-3,-,TRBJ2-6,CASSPRLYRGVSSGANVLTF,TGTGCCAGCAGCCCGCGGCTATACAGGGGGGTCTCCTCTGGGGCCAACGTCCTGACTTTC
TRBD1,TRBV19,-,TRBJ1-2,CASSGRTGDYGYTF,TGTGCCAGTAGTGGGCGGACAGGGGACTATGGCTACACCTTC
TRBD1,TRBV11-2,-,TRBJ1-2,CASSLSGGAEGYTF,TGTGCCAGCAGCTTATCAGGGGGCGCAGAAGGCTACACCTTC
TRBD1,TRBV9,-,TRBJ1-1,CASSPTRQGGTEAFF,TGTGCCAGCAGCCCCACCCGACAGGGAGGCACTGAAGCTTTCTTT
-,TRBV9,few,TRBJ1-1,CASSVDYGGTEAFF,TGTGCCAGCAGCGTGGATTATGGAGGGACTGAAGCTTTCTTT
-,TRBV7-2,-,TRBJ2-3,CASSLAVRGDTQYF,TGTGCCAGCAGCTTAGCGGTGCGAGGAGATACGCAGTATTTT
TRBD1,TRBV3-1/TRBV3-2,-,TRBJ2-7,CASSPRQGFYEQYF,TGTGCCAGCAGCCCCCGACAGGGTTTCTACGAGCAGTACTTC
-,TRBV2,-,TRBJ2-6,CASGDSSGANVLTF,TGTGCCAGCGGAGACAGCTCTGGGGCCAACGTCCTGACTTTC
-,TRBV2,-,TRBJ2-1,CASSRRGAVYNEQFF,TGTGCCAGCAGTCGGAGGGGCGCGGTCTACAATGAGCAGTTCTTC
-,TRBV4-3,few,TRBJ2-3,CASSQEFGFKADTQYF,TGCGCCAGCAGCCAAGAGTTCGGGTTTAAAGCGGATACGCAGTATTTT
-,TRBV11-1,-,TRBJ1-1,CASSTTEYKEAFF,TGTGCCAGCAGCACCACAGAATACAAGGAAGCTTTCTTT
TRBD2,TRBV27,-,TRBJ2-5,CASSPSRLAGGRETQYF,TGTGCCAGCAGTCCCTCCAGACTAGCGGGGGGACGAGAGACCCAGTACTTC
-,TRBV7-3,-,TRBJ2-2,CASSFSSGANTGELFF,TGTGCCAGCAGCTTTTCGTCGGGAGCCAACACCGGGGAGCTGTTTTTT
-,TRBV5-1,-,TRBJ1-1,CASKAGMSTEAFF,TGCGCCAGCAAGGCAGGGATGAGCACTGAAGCTTTCTTT
-,TRBV28,-,TRBJ2-6,CASSLPRGSGANVLTF,TGTGCCAGCAGTTTGCCGCGCGGCTCTGGGGCCAACGTCCTGACTTTC
TRBD1,TRBV18,-,TRBJ1-1,CASSPISQGAAGSEAFF,TGTGCCAGCTCACCAATCTCACAGGGGGCAGCGGGGAGTGAAGCTTTCTTT
-,TRBV2,once,TRBJ1-3,CASSEARRATIYF,TGTGCCAGCAGTGAAGCAAGGAGAGCCACCATATATTTT
-,TRBV19,-,TRBJ2-7,CASREAVSSYEQYF,TGTGCCAGTAGGGAAGCGGTCAGCTCCTACGAGCAGTACTTC
-,TRBV6-5,-,TRBJ1-4,CASSTAQREKLFF,TGTGCCAGCAGCACAGCCCAGCGGGAAAAACTGTTTTTT
-,TRBV7-8,-,TRBJ1-6,CASSRRTGGSSYNSPLHF,TGTGCCAGCAGCCGCAGAACAGGCGGAAGCTCCTATAATTCACCCCTCCACTTT
-,TRBV2,once,TRBJ2-7,CASSLNARDEQYF,TGTGCCAGCAGCCTCAATGCGAGGGACGAGCAGTACTTC
TRBD1,TRBV18,-,TRBJ2-1,CASSPRDRVNEQFF,TGTGCCAGCTCACCACGCGACAGGGTCAATGAGCAGTTCTTC
-,TRBV19,medium-sized,TRBJ1-3,CASRTTDRSGNTIYF,TGTGCCAGTAGGACGACAGACCGCTCTGGAAACACCATATATTTT
-,TRBV5-1,-,TRBJ1-1,CASSLTAGWNTEAFF,TGCGCCAGCAGCCTTACGGCGGGGTGGAACACTGAAGCTTTCTTT
-,TRBV4-2,-,TRBJ1-2,CASRDFQNYGYTF,TGTGCCAGCCGGGACTTCCAAAACTATGGCTACACCTTC
-,TRBV7-9,-,TRBJ1-2,CASSLGAGYGYTF,TGTGCCAGCAGCTTAGGAGCAGGCTATGGCTACACCTTC
TRBD1,TRBV18,-,TRBJ1-2,CASSPRTGNYGYTF,TGTGCCAGCTCACCTCGGACAGGGAACTATGGCTACACCTTC
-,TRBV29-1,once,TRBJ1-2,CSVSDPFGWRDRIDGYTF,TGCAGCGTTAGCGATCCCTTCGGGTGGAGGGACCGCATCGATGGCTACACCTTC
TRBD1,TRBV7-6,-,TRBJ1-1,CASSLTGGAEAFF,TGTGCCAGCAGCCTCACAGGGGGCGCTGAAGCTTTCTTT
-,TRBV7-3,-,TRBJ2-2,CASSLTPRWSSGELFF,TGTGCCAGCAGCCTAACGCCTCGGTGGAGCAGTGGGGAGCTGTTTTTT
TRBD1,TRBV19,few,TRBJ2-2,CASRGTGGSTGELFF,TGTGCCAGTAGAGGGACAGGGGGTAGCACCGGGGAGCTGTTTTTT
-,TRBV29-1,-,TRBJ1-1,CSVGAVTNTEAFF,TGCAGCGTTGGGGCAGTTACGAACACTGAAGCTTTCTTT
-,TRBV2,-,TRBJ2-7,CASRHDSYEQYF,TGTGCCAGCAGACACGACTCCTACGAGCAGTACTTC
TRBD1,TRBV6-5,once,TRBJ2-2,CASSYSAGGGTGELFF,TGTGCCAGCAGTTACTCGGCAGGGGGCGGGACCGGGGAGCTGTTTTTT
-,TRBV7-2,-,TRBJ2-7,CASSLEGLSRYEQYF,TGTGCCAGCAGCTTAGAGGGGCTAAGCCGTTACGAGCAGTACTTC
-,TRBV7-2,-,TRBJ1-1,CASSSTGMNTEAFF,TGTGCCAGCAGCTCCACAGGGATGAACACTGAAGCTTTCTTT